The sequence of this T cell receptor beta chain was determined in a study of blood T cell repertoires in COVID-19. This clone has a single count. Assay used: immunoSEQ multiplex PCR; TCRdb lists only in-frame clones, some missing. The table shows 150,000 to 200,000 clones, with 60% to 80% occurring only once. The clonotype was recovered from an older woman with acute or convalescent COVID-19. Sequencing was carried out using peripheral blood.

CDR3: CASSHWTSGAYTDTQYF. In DNA, the CDR3 is TGTGCCAGCAGCCACTGGACTAGCGGGGCCTACACAGATACGCAGTATTTT. The V gene is TRBV3-1 (or the pseudogene TRBV3-2), the J gene TRBJ2-3, with 12 positions matching TRBD2. Germline CDR1 LGHDT, CDR2 YNNKEL (reference sequence). V lost 3 bases to trimming and J lost 2 bases; unmatched junction nucleotides: 6. The CDR3 extends over 17 amino acids.